The clone carrying this T cell receptor beta chain was picked up one time. Its antigen remains unknown. The CDR3 covers 14 residues. Unmatched junction bases numbered 6, after V lost 3 bases and J lost 6 bases. The germline V gene has CDR1 PRHDT and CDR2 FYEKMQ (reference sequence). Primers for the PCR totalled 60 Vbeta and 13 Jbeta. As originally analysed: Later work found approximately 80 million unique TCR beta chains, with some 11 million shared. Assay: immunoSEQ multiplex PCR; the TCRdb copy retains only in-frame clones and omits some. V and J calls and clone size are those listed in that table; D and trimming were worked out from the DNA. The sample carries roughly 90,000 clones, about 82% recorded once. The entry originates in a study of cytomegalovirus exposure and HLA in healthy donors. Looking at the study overall: Roughly 180 million T cells yielded more than 90 million unique TCR beta sequences in earlier analysis.

Study findings and constraints: The classifier reportedly diagnosed cytomegalovirus status with high specificity and sensitivity.

This clonotype originated in a man younger than 45 in good health and CMV-seronegative. The sequenced material came from PBMCs. The chain recombines TRBV13 with TRBJ2-3, with 7 positions matching TRBD2. The CDR3 DNA sequence: TGTGCCAGCAGCTTGGGCGGGAGATACGATACGCAGTATTTT. Its translation is CASSLGGRYDTQYF. Looking up the rest from reference TRBV13 and TRBJ2-3 gives the full variable domain: AAGVIQSPRHLIKEKRETATLKCYPIPRHDTVYWYQQGPGQDPQFLISFYEKMQSDKGSIPDRFSAQQFSDYHSELNMSSLELGDSALYFCASSLGGRYDTQYFGPGTRLTVL.